The table lists the clone carrying this T cell receptor (beta chain) with a count of one. The antigen is not known. This sample was taken from a study of response to subunit inactivated influenza vaccine. Trimming took 4 bases from V and 7 from J; bases not matched to a gene: 8. This CDR3 has 15 residues. Germline V lookup: CDR1 LGHDT, CDR2 YNNKEL (reference sequence). Each CDR3 protein is one row after TCRdb ran MiXCR on the RT-PCR reads. The sample includes over 650,000 distinct CDR3 sequences, approximately 17% of them seen just once. Study findings and constraints: Authors suggested that a seasonal influenza vaccination recruits few new T cells each time.

This clonotype originated in a man aged 45-65 years who received an inactivated influenza vaccine. The sequences come from PBMCs from blood, collected 4 to 6 days after vaccination. The J gene is TRBJ2-3, the V gene TRBV3-1; 10 bases map to TRBD2. Here the CDR3 reads CASSPTGTSANTQYF. Written as DNA, the CDR3 is TGTGCCAGCAGCCCAACCGGGACTAGCGCAAATACGCAGTATTTT.